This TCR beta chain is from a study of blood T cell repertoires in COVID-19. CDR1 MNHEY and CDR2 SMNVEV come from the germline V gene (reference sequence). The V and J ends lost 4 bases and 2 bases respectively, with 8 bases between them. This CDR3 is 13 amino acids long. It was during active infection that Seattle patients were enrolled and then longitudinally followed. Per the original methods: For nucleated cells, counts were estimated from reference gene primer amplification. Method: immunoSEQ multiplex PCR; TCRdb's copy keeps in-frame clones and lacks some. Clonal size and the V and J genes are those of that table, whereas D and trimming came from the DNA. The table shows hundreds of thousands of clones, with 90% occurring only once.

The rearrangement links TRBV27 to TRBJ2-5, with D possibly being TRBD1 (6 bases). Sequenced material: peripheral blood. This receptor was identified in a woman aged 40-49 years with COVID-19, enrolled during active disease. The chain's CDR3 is CASSSDRQETQYF. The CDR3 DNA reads TGTGCCAGCAGTTCTGACAGGCAAGAGACCCAGTACTTC.